This T cell receptor beta chain derives from a study of T cells in Graves' hyperthyroidism and ophthalmopathy. Study-wide findings and caveats: Model output signaled ophthalmopathy a median 6.5 months ahead of onset.

TCR beta CDR3 sequences were amplified from RNA transcripts. A set of HTBI primers served as the primers for a first-round RT-PCR of the TCR CDR3. Via MiXCR, TCRdb re-called the multiplex PCR reads, giving one row per CDR3 protein. This sample has 550,000 to 600,000 distinct CDR3 sequences, with 35% to 55% found just once. Trimming left V 5 bases short and J 4 bases short, with 15 bases between. From germline, CDR1 is SGHTS and CDR2 YDEGEE. This CDR3 is 14 amino acids long. This clonotype was seen at least ten times. The target antigen is unknown. Exclusion of a patient resulted from uncontrolled infection, other autoimmune disease, pregnancy or lactation. Diagnosis relied on clinical symptoms, serum thyroxine and TRAb, thyroid ultrasound and orbital computed tomography.

The receptor comes from an adult woman with Graves' disease, either hyperthyroidism or ophthalmopathy (not recorded which). The sample comprised peripheral blood or thyroid tissue (not recorded which). The chain recombines TRBV5-8 with TRBJ1-2; perhaps TRBD1 as D (6 bases). DNA for the CDR3: TGTGCCAGCAGGCGCCGAGGGGGTGTCTATGGCTACACCTTC. It yields the protein CASRRRGGVYGYTF.